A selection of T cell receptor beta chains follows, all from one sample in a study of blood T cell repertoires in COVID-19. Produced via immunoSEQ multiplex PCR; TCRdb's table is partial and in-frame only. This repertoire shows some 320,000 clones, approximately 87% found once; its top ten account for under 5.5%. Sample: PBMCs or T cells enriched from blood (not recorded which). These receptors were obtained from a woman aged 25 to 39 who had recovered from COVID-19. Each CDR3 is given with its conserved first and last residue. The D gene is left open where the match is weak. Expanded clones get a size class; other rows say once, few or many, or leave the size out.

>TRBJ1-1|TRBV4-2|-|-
CASSQDRGSVPAFF
TGTGCCAGCAGCCAAGATAGGGGATCGGTCCCTGCTTTCTTT
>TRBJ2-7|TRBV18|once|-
CASSPQSERRGYEQYF
TGTGCCAGCTCACCCCAAAGCGAGCGAAGGGGATACGAGCAGTACTTC
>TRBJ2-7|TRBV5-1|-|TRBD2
CASSLDHREAEQYF
TGCGCCAGCAGCTTGGACCACCGGGAGGCCGAGCAGTACTTC
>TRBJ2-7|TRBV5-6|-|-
CASSLSETQQYF
TGTGCCAGCAGCTTAAGCGAGACCCAGCAGTACTTC
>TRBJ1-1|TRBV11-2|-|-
CASSPYLLPVGTLNTEAFF
TGTGCCAGCAGCCCCTATTTACTCCCCGTGGGGACACTGAACACTGAAGCTTTCTTT
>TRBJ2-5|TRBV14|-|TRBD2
CASSRAWGGQETQYF
TGTGCCAGCAGCCGAGCCTGGGGGGGGCAAGAGACCCAGTACTTC
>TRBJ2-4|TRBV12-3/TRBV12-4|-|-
CASSADSRNIQYF
TGTGCCAGCAGCGCGGACAGTAGGAACATTCAGTACTTC
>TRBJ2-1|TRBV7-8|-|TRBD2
CASSLVVASGVNEQFF
TGTGCCAGCAGCTTAGTTGTGGCTAGCGGGGTCAATGAGCAGTTCTTC
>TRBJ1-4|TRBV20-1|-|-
CSASRGVGEKLFF
TGCAGTGCTAGTCGGGGAGTTGGGGAAAAACTGTTTTTT
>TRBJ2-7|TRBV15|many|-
CATSREQGSSYEQYF
TGTGCCACCAGCAGAGAACAGGGCAGCTCCTACGAGCAGTACTTC
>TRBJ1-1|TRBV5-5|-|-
CASSFWQGSNTEAFF
TGTGCCAGCAGCTTCTGGCAGGGATCGAACACTGAAGCTTTCTTT
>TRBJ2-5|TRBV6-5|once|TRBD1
CASNRDRDETQYF
TGTGCCTCAAACCGGGACAGGGATGAGACCCAGTACTTC
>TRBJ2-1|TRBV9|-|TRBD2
CASSPGLAYNEQFF
TGTGCCAGCAGCCCCGGACTAGCCTACAATGAGCAGTTCTTC
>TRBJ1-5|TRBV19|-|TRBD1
CASSRQGGQPQHF
TGTGCCAGTAGTCGACAGGGCGGCCAGCCCCAGCATTTT
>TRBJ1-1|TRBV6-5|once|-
CASSIMTGNTEAFF
TGTGCCAGCAGCATAATGACAGGGAACACTGAAGCTTTCTTT
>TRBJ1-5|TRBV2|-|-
CASRDRPGGNQPQHF
TGTGCCAGCAGGGACCGCCCGGGGGGCAATCAGCCCCAGCATTTT
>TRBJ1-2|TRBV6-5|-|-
CASSYSYGTPRGYTF
TGTGCCAGCAGTTACTCGTACGGGACACCGCGGGGCTACACCTTC
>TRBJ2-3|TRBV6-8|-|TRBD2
CASTKPTTAGRKDTQYF
TGTGCCAGCACCAAACCCACAACAGCGGGGAGAAAAGATACGCAGTATTTT
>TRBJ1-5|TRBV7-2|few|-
CASTPTVNQPQHF
TGTGCCAGCACCCCCACGGTCAATCAGCCCCAGCATTTT
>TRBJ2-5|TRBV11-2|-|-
CASSLESGSGTGEETQYF
TGTGCCAGCAGCTTAGAATCTGGCTCGGGGACGGGGGAAGAGACCCAGTACTTC
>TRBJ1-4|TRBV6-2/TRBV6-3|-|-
CASSSVATNEKLFF
TGTGCCAGCAGCTCAGTGGCAACTAATGAAAAACTGTTTTTT
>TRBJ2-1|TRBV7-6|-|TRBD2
CASSLLAGVYNEQFF
TGTGCCAGCAGCTTACTAGCGGGGGTCTACAATGAGCAGTTCTTC
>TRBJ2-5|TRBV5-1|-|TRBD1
CASSLVDRGGETQYF
TGCGCCAGCAGCTTGGTGGACAGGGGAGGAGAGACCCAGTACTTC
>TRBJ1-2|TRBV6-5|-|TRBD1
CASSPTGDYGYTF
TGTGCCAGCAGCCCAACAGGGGACTATGGCTACACCTTC
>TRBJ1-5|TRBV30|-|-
CAWSAGTRRHF
TGTGCCTGGAGCGCAGGGACTCGTCGGCATTTT
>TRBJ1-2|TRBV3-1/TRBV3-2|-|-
CASSQMRGAGYTF
TGTGCCAGCAGCCAAATGCGGGGGGCCGGCTACACCTTC
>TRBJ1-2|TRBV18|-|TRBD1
CASSPDRGLTYGYTF
TGTGCCAGCTCACCGGACAGGGGGTTAACCTATGGCTACACCTTC
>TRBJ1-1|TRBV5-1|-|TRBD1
CASSLGQVNTEAFF
TGCGCCAGCAGCCTGGGACAGGTGAACACTGAAGCTTTCTTT
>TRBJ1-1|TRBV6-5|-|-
CASSYVENTEAFF
TGTGCCAGCAGTTACGTAGAGAACACTGAAGCTTTCTTT
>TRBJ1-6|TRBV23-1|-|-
CASSQSVHSLYNSPLHF
TGCGCCAGCAGTCAATCAGTCCACAGCCTCTATAATTCACCCCTCCACTTT
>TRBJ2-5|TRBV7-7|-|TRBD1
CASSPAGTGVGETQYF
TGTGCTAGCAGTCCCGCCGGGACAGGGGTAGGAGAGACCCAGTACTTC
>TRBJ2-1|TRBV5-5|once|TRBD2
CASSSMTSGNEQFF
TGTGCCAGCAGCTCGATGACTAGCGGAAATGAGCAGTTCTTC
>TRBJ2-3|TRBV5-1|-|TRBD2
CASSLGRSTSEDTQYF
TGCGCCAGCAGCTTGGGGAGGAGTACTAGCGAAGATACGCAGTATTTT
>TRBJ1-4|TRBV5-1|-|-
CASSSRGGGEKLFF
TGCGCCAGCAGCTCCCGGGGAGGGGGTGAAAAACTGTTTTTT
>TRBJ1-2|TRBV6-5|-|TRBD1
CASSLQGANDGYTF
TGTGCCAGCAGTCTCCAGGGGGCTAACGATGGCTACACCTTC
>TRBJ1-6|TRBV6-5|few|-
CASWSILRNSPLHF
TGTGCCAGCTGGTCTATCCTGCGAAATTCACCCCTCCACTTT
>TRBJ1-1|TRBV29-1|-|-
CSATVGGGIEAFF
TGCAGCGCCACAGTCGGGGGGGGGATTGAAGCTTTCTTT
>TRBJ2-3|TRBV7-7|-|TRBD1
CASSFGTGQTDTQYF
TGTGCTAGCAGCTTTGGGACAGGGCAAACAGATACGCAGTATTTT
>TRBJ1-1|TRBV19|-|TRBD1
CASSPRQGFTEAFF
TGTGCCAGTAGTCCCCGACAGGGCTTCACTGAAGCTTTCTTT
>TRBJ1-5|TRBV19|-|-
CASSEQRNQPQHF
TGTGCCAGTTCCGAACAAAGAAATCAGCCCCAGCATTTT
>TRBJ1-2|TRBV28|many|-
CASSFQGAVSLTYGYTF
TGTGCCAGCAGTTTCCAGGGCGCCGTAAGCCTAACCTATGGCTACACCTTC
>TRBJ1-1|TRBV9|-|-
CASSPTRRDHTEAFF
TGTGCCAGCAGCCCTACCCGCCGGGATCACACTGAAGCTTTCTTT
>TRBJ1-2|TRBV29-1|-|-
CSVGQGSVGYTF
TGCAGCGTAGGGCAGGGGTCCGTTGGCTACACCTTC
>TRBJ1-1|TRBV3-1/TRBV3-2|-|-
CASSPTQEGRNTEAFF
TGTGCCAGCAGCCCGACTCAGGAGGGGAGGAACACTGAAGCTTTCTTT
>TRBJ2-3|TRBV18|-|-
CASSHSLGQTTDTQYF
TGTGCCAGCTCACACTCTCTTGGACAGACCACAGATACGCAGTATTTT
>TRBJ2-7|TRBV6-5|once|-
CASSYSSNSYEQYF
TGTGCCAGCAGCTACTCCAGTAACTCCTACGAGCAGTACTTC
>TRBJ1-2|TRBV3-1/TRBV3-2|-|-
CASSQWDKESGYTF
TGTGCCAGCAGCCAATGGGACAAAGAGTCCGGCTACACCTTC
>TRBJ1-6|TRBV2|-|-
CASTRADSPLHF
TGTGCCAGCACGAGAGCCGATTCACCCCTCCACTTT
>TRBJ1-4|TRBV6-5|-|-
CASTQDWARGEKLFF
TGTGCCAGCACCCAGGACTGGGCCAGAGGTGAAAAACTGTTTTTT
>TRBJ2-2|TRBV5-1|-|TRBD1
CASSLSTGVTGELFF
TGCGCCAGCAGCTTGTCCACAGGGGTCACCGGGGAGCTGTTTTTT
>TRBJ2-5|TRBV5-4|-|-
CASSADSQETQYF
TGTGCCAGCAGCGCCGACAGCCAAGAGACCCAGTACTTC
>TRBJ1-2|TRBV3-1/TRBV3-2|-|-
CASSSRREGPGTNYGYTF
TGTGCCAGCAGCTCCCGCAGGGAAGGTCCGGGTACTAACTATGGCTACACCTTC
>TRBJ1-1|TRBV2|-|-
CASSEEVESHLHTEAFF
TGTGCCAGCAGTGAAGAAGTAGAGAGTCACCTCCACACTGAAGCTTTCTTT
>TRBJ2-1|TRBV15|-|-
CATAGLTYNEQFF
TGTGCCACCGCGGGACTGACCTACAATGAGCAGTTCTTC
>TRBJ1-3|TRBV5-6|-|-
CASSLFHRRSSGNTIYF
TGTGCCAGCAGCTTGTTCCACAGGCGAAGCTCTGGAAACACCATATATTTT
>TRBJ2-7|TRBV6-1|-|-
CASSDRGQIKSYEQYF
TGTGCCAGCAGTGACCGCGGACAGATCAAGAGCTACGAGCAGTACTTC
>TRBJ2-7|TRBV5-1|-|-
CASSLEGSTGPRYEQYF
TGCGCCAGCAGCTTGGAGGGCTCGACAGGCCCGAGGTACGAGCAGTACTTC